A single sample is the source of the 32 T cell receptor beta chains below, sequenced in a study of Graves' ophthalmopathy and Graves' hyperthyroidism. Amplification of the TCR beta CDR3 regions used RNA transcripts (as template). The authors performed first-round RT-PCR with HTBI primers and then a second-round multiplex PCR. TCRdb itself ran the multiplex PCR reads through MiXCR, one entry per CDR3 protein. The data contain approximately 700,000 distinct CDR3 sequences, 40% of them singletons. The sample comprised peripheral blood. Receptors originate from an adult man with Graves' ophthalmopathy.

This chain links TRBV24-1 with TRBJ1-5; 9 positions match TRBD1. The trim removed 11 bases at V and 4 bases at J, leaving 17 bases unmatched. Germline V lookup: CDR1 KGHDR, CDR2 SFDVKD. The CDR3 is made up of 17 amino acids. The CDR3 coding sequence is TGTGCCAGCAGCCGAAGGAGCGGACAGGGGAAGAATCAGCCCCAGCATTTT. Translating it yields CASSRRSGQGKNQPQHF.

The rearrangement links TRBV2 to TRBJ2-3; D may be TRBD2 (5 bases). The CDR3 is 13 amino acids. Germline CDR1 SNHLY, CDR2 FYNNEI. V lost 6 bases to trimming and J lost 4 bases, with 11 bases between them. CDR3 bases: TGTGCCAGCAGCTTTAGGGAGTCAGATACGCAGTATTTT. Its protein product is CASSFRESDTQYF.

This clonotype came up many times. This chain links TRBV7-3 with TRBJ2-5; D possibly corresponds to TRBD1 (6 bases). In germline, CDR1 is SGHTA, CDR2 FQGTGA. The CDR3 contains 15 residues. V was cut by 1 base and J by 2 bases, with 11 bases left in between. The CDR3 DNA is TGTGCCAGCAGCTTAAATGGACAGCATCAAGAGACCCAGTACTTC. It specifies CASSLNGQHQETQYF.

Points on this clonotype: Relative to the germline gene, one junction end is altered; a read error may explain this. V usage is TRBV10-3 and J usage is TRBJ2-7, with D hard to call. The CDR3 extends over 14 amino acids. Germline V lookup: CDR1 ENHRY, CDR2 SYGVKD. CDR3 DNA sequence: TGTGCCAGCAGTTCGGTAGGGATGACCTACGAGCAGTACTTC. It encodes CASSSVGMTYEQYF.

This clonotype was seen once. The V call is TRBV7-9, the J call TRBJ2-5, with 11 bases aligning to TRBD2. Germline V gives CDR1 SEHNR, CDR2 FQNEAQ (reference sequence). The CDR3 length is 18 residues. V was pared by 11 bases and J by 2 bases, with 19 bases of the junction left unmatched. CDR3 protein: CAEKLAGVGDGPQETQYF. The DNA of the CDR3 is TGTGCCGAAAAACTAGCGGGAGTCGGGGACGGGCCACAAGAGACCCAGTACTTC.

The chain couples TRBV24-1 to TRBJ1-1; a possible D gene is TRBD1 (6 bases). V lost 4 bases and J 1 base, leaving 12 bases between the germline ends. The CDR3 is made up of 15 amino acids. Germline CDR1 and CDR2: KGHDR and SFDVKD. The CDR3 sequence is CATSDPGRGNTEAFF. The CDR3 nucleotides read TGTGCCACCAGTGACCCCGGCAGGGGGAACACTGAAGCTTTCTTT.

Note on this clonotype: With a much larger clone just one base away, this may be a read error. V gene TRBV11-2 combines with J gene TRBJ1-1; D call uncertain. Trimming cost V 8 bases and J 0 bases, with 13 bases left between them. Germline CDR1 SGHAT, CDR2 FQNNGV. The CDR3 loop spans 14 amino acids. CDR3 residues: CASGKPHMNTEAFF. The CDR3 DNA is TGTGCCAGCGGCAAACCACACATGAACACTGAAGCTTTCTTT.

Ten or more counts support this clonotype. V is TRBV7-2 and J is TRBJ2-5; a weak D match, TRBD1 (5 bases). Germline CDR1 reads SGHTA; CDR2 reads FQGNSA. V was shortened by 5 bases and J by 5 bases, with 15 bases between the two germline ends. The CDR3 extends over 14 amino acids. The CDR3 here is CASSPQGGVETQYF. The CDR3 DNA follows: TGTGCCAGCAGCCCCCAGGGTGGGGTGGAGACCCAGTACTTC.

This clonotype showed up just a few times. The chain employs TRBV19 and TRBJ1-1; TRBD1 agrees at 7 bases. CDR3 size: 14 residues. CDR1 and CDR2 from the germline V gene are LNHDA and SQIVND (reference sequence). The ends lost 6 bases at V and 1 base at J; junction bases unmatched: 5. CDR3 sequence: CASRPGQRNTEAFF. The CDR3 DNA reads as TGTGCCAGTAGGCCGGGACAGAGGAACACTGAAGCTTTCTTT.

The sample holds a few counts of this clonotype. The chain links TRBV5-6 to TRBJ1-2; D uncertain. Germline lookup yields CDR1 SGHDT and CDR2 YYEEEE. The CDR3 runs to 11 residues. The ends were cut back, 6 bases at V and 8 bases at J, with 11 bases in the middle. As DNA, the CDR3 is TGTGCCAGCACCCTAAAGAGCGGCTACACCTTC. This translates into CASTLKSGYTF.

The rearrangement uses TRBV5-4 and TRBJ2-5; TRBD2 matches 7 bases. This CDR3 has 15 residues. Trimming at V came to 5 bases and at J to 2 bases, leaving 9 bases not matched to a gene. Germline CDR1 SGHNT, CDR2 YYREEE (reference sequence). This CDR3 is CASSPLGGLQETQYF. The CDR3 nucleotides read TGTGCCAGCAGTCCCCTGGGAGGGTTACAAGAGACCCAGTACTTC.

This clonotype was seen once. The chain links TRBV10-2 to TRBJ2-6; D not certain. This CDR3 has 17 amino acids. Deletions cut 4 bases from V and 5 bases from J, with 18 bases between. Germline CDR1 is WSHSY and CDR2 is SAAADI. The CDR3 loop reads CASSASSLPYRANVLTF. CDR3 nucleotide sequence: TGCGCCAGCAGTGCCAGTAGTCTCCCATATCGGGCCAACGTCCTGACTTTC.

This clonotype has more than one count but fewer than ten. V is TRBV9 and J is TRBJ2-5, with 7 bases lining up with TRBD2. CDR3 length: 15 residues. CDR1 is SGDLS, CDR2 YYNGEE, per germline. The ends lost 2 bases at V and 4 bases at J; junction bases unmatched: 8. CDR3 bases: TGTGCCAGCAGCGTTCAGGCGGGAGTATTAGAGACCCAGTACTTC. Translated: CASSVQAGVLETQYF. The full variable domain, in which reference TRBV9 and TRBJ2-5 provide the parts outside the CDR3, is DSGVTQTPKHLITATGQRVTLRCSPRSGDLSVYWYQQSLDQGLQFLIQYYNGEERAKGNILERFSAQQFPDLHSELNLSSLELGDSALYFCASSVQAGVLETQYFGPGTRLLVL.

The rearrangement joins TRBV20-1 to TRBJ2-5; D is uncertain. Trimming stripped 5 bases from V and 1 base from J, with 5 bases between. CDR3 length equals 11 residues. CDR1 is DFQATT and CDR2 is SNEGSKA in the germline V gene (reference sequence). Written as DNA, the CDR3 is TGCAGTGCTTCAATCCAAGAGACCCAGTACTTC. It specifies CSASIQETQYF.

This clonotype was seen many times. The CDR3 DNA reads TGCGCCAGCAGTAAAGACAGGGCTAGCACCGGGGAGCTGTTTTTT. Translation gives CASSKDRASTGELFF. This rearrangement joins TRBV10-1 to TRBJ2-2, with 7 positions matching TRBD1. V dropped 5 bases and J dropped 4; count of bases not matched to a gene: 7. The CDR3 spans 15 residues. The germline CDR1 and CDR2 sequences are WNHNN and SYGVQD (reference sequence).

The CDR3 nucleotides are TGTGCCAGCAGCCCCTCTTTAGGTGTTACTGGCTACACCTTC. Encoded protein: CASSPSLGVTGYTF. The chain carries TRBV3-1 and TRBJ1-2, with D hard to call. This CDR3 region has 14 residues. Germline assignment: CDR1 LGHDT and CDR2 YNNKEL (reference sequence). Trimming pared 4 bases from V and 7 bases from J, leaving 16 bases between.

The CDR3 DNA reads as TGCAGCGTTTCTTCCCGGGGCGGCTATGGCTACACCTTC. Amino acid sequence: CSVSSRGGYGYTF. V and J are TRBV29-1 and TRBJ1-2, with D tentatively TRBD1 (5 bases). V was clipped by 5 bases and J by 4 bases, with 14 bases between them. CDR3 length: 13 residues. Germline CDR1 SQVTM, CDR2 ANQGSEA.

The CDR3: CATSLVVTGELFF. The CDR3 DNA is TGTGCCACCTCCTTGGTAGTTACCGGGGAGCTGTTTTTT. The J gene is TRBJ2-2, the V gene TRBV25-1, with D uncertain. Germline V CDR1 and CDR2: MGHDK, SYGVNS. The CDR3 runs to 13 residues. V shed 10 bases and J shed 5 bases, with 14 bases lying between them.

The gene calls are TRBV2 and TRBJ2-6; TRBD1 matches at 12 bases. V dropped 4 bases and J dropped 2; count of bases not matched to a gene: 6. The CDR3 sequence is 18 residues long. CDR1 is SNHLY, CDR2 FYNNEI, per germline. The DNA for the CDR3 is TGTGCCAGCAGTGGGGGACAGGGGGCTGAAGCTGGGGCCAACGTCCTGACTTTC. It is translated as CASSGGQGAEAGANVLTF.

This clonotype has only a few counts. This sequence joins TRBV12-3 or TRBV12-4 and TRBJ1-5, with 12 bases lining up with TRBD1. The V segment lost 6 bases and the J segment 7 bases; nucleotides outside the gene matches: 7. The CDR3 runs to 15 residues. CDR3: CASRASGTGGQPQHF. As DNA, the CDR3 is TGTGCCAGCAGGGCCTCCGGGACAGGGGGCCAGCCCCAGCATTTT.

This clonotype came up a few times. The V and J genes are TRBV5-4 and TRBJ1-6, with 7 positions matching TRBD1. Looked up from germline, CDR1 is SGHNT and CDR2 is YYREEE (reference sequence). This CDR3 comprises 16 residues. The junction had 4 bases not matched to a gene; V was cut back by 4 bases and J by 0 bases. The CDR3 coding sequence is TGTGCCAGCAGCGGCGGGACAGACTCCTATAATTCACCCCTCCACTTT. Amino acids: CASSGGTDSYNSPLHF.

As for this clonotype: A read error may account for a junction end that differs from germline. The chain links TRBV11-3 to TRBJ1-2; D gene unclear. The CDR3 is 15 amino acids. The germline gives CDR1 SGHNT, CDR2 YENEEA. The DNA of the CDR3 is TGCGCCAGCAGCTTGGATTCGGCGAGCTTTTATGGCTACACCTTC. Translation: CASSLDSASFYGYTF.

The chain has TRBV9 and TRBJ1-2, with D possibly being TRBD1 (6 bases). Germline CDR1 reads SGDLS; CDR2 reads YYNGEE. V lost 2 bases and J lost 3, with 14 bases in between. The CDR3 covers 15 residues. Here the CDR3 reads CASSVVRTVYYGYTF. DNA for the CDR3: TGTGCCAGCAGCGTTGTGAGGACAGTTTACTATGGCTACACCTTC. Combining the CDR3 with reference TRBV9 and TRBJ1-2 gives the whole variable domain DSGVTQTPKHLITATGQRVTLRCSPRSGDLSVYWYQQSLDQGLQFLIQYYNGEERAKGNILERFSAQQFPDLHSELNLSSLELGDSALYFCASSVVRTVYYGYTFGSGTRLTVV.

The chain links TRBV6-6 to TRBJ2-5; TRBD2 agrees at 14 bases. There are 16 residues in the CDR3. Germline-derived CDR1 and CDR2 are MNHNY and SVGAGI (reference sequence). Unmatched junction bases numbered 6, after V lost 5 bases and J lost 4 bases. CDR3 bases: TGTGCCAGCAGTCCCTCCGGACTAGCGGGAGGAGAGACCCAGTACTTC. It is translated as CASSPSGLAGGETQYF.

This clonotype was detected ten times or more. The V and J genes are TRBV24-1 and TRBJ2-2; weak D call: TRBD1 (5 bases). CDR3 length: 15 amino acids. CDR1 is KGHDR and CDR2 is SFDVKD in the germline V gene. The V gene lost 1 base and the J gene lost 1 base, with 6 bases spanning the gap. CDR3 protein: CATSDFDRNTGELFF. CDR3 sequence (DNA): TGTGCCACCAGTGATTTCGACAGGAACACCGGGGAGCTGTTTTTT.

The CDR3 DNA follows: TGTGCCAGCAGTGGGGACAGGGGTCAGGACACTGAAGCTTTCTTT. Translated: CASSGDRGQDTEAFF. V is TRBV5-4 and J is TRBJ1-1; 10 positions agree with TRBD1. Losses at the gene ends were 5 bases for V and 3 bases for J; bases not matched to a gene: 7. Germline assignment: CDR1 SGHNT and CDR2 YYREEE (reference sequence). The CDR3 extends over 15 amino acids.

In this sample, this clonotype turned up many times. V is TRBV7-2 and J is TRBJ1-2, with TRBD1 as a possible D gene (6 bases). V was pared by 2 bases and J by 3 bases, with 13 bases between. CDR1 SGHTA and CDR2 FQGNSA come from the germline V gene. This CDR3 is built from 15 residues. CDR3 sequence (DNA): TGTGCCAGCAGCTTATGGGGGGGGCGCGACTATGGCTACACCTTC. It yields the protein CASSLWGGRDYGYTF. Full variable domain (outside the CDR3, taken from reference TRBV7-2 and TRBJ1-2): GAGVSQSPSNKVTEKGKDVELRCDPISGHTALYWYRQSLGQGLEFLIYFQGNSAPDKSGLPSDRFSAERTGGSVSTLTIQRTQQEDSAVYLCASSLWGGRDYGYTFGSGTRLTVV.

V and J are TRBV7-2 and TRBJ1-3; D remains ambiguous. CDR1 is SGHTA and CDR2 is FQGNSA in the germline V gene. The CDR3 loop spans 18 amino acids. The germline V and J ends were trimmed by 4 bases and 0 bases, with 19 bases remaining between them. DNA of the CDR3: TGTGCCAGCAGCTACCTGGGCACGGGCTACGACTCTGGAAACACCATATATTTT. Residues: CASSYLGTGYDSGNTIYF.

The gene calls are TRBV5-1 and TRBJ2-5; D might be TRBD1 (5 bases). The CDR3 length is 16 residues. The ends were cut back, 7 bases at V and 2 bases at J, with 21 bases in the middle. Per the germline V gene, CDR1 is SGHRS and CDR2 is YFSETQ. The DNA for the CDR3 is TGCGCCAGCGGACGGATGGGGCCTACATTACAAGAGACCCAGTACTTC. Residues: CASGRMGPTLQETQYF. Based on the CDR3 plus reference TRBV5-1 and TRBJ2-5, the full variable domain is KAGVTQTPRYLIKTRGQQVTLSCSPISGHRSVSWYQQTPGQGLQFLFEYFSETQRNKGNFPGRFSGRQFSNSRSEMNVSTLELGDSALYLCASGRMGPTLQETQYFGPGTRLLVL.

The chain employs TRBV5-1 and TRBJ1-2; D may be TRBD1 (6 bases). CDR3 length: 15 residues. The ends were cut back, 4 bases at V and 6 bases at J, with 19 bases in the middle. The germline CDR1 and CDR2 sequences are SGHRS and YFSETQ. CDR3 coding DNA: TGCGCCAGCAGCGCGGGACATCCCTTGCCCAATGGCTACACCTTC. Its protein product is CASSAGHPLPNGYTF.

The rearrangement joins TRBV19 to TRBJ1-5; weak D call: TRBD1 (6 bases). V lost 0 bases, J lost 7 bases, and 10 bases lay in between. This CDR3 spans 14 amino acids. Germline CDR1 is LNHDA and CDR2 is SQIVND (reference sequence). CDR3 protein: CASSIDRGGQPQHF. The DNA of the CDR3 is TGTGCCAGTAGTATAGACAGGGGCGGACAGCCCCAGCATTTT.

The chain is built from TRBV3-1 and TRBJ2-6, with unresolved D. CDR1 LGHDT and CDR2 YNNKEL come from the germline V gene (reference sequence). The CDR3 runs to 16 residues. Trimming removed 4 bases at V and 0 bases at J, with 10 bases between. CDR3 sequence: CASSPRHRSGANVLTF. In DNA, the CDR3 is TGTGCCAGCAGCCCCAGACACCGCTCTGGGGCCAACGTCCTGACTTTC.